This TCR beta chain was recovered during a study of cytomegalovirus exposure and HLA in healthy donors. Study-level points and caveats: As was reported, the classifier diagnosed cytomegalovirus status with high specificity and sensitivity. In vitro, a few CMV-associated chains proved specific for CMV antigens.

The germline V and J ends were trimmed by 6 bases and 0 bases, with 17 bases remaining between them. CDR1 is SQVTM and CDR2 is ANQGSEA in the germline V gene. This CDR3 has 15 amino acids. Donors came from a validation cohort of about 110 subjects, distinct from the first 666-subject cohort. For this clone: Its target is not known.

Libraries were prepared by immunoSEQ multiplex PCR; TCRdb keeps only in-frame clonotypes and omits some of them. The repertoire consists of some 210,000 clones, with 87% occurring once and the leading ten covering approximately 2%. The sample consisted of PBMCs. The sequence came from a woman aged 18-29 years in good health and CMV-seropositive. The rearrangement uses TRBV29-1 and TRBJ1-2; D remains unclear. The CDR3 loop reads CSVPPGGSANYGYTF. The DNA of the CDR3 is TGCAGCGTCCCCCCGGGCGGGTCGGCTAACTATGGCTACACCTTC. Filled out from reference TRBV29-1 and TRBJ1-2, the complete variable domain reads SAVISQKPSRDICQRGTSLTIQCQVDSQVTMMFWYRQQPGQSLTLIATANQGSEATYESGFVIDKFPISRPNLTFSTLTVSNMSPEDSSIYLCSVPPGGSANYGYTFGSGTRLTVV.